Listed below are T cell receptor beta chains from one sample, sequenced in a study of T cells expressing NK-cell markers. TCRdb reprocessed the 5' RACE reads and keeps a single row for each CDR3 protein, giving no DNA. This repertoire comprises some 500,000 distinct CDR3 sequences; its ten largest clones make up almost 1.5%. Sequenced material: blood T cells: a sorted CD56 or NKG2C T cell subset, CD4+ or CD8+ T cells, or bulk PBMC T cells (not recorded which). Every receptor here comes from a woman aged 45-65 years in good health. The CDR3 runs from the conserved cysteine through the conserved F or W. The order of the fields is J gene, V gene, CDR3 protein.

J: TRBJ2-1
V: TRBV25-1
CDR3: CASGRRSGQGNNEQFF

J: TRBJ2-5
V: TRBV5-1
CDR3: CASSLWVFGSGSAGQETQYF

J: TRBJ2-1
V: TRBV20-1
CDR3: CSARPPREGRDEQFF

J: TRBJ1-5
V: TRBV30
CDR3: CAWSVSGDNQPQHF

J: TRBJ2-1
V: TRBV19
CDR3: CASSIGTDQRDEQFF

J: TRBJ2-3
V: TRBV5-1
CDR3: CASSLERDTQYF

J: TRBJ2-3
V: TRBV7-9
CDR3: CASTPPTDTQYF

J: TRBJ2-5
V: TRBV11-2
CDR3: CASSLVRVGETQYF

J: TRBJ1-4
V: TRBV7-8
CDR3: CATGFGGANEKLFF

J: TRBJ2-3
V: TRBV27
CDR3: CASSPNQWTGVETDTQYF

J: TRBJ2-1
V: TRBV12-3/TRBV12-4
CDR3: CASSWGGRFPNEQFF

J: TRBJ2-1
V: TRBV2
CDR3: CASIEREGPNEQFF

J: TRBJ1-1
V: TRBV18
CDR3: CASSYRGLNTEAFF

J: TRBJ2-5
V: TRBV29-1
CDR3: CSVGPTGMETQYF

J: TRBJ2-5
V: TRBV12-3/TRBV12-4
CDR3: CASSLGRRETQYF

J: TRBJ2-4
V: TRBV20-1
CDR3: CSAGVARASDIQYF

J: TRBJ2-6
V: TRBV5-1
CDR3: CASSLGGAGGANVLTF